These 23 T cell receptor beta chains share one sample of origin, sequenced in a study of blood T cell repertoires in COVID-19. Produced via immunoSEQ multiplex PCR; TCRdb's table is partial and in-frame only. The data show 90,000 to 150,000 clones, with roughly 88% seen just once and 0.88% held by the top ten. Source material: peripheral blood. These receptors all stem from a woman aged 45-65 years with active or convalescent COVID-19.

This clone was detected only once. V usage is TRBV6-5 and J usage is TRBJ1-2; possible D gene TRBD1, 5 bases. The CDR3 runs to 15 residues. Germline loops: CDR1 MNHEY, CDR2 SVGAGI. Trimming left V 6 bases short and J 4 bases short, with 18 bases between. The CDR3 coding sequence is TGTGCCAGCAGCCCCCCGGGCGGGGGGATCTATGGCTACACCTTC. This codes for CASSPPGGGIYGYTF.

The chain couples TRBV25-1 to TRBJ2-1; 12 nucleotides match TRBD2. Germline values: CDR1 MGHDK, CDR2 SYGVNS. CDR3 length: 16 amino acids. Unmatched junction bases numbered 8, after V lost 4 bases and J lost 7 bases. CDR3 sequence reads: CASSAPTSGRMNEQFF. The CDR3, as DNA: TGTGCCAGCAGTGCCCCAACTAGCGGGAGGATGAATGAGCAGTTCTTC.

This clone is a singleton in its sample. The rearrangement links TRBV7-2 to TRBJ1-2, with a possible D match to TRBD1 (5 bases). Trimming left V 5 bases short and J 3 bases short, with 22 bases between. The CDR3 runs 17 residues. Germline V CDR1 and CDR2: SGHTA, FQGNSA. The CDR3 loop reads CASSPQSGQGGYYGYTF. For the CDR3, the DNA is TGTGCCAGCAGCCCCCAGAGCGGGCAGGGAGGCTACTATGGCTACACCTTC.

The rearrangement links TRBV7-8 to TRBJ2-7; tentatively, D is TRBD1 (5 bases). V lost 5 bases, J lost 7 bases, and 15 bases lay in between. The CDR3 is 13 amino acids. The germline CDR1 and CDR2 sequences are SGHVS and FQNEAQ. The CDR3 DNA reads TGTGCCAGCAGCACAGACAGCGTACTGGAGCAGTACTTC. It translates to CASSTDSVLEQYF.

The chain employs TRBV6-5 and TRBJ2-3, with 10 nucleotides matching TRBD2. There are 14 residues in the CDR3. The ends lost 8 bases at V and 4 bases at J; junction bases unmatched: 6. In germline, CDR1 is MNHEY, CDR2 SVGAGI. The CDR3 DNA reads TGTGCCAGCTCCCTAGCGGGAGAACCAGATACGCAGTATTTT. Amino acids: CASSLAGEPDTQYF.

J is TRBJ1-5 and V is TRBV4-3, with a tentative D call TRBD1 (6 bases). The V and J ends lost 1 base and 7 bases respectively, with 11 bases between them. There are 14 residues in the CDR3. Germline lookup yields CDR1 LGHNA and CDR2 YSLEER. The CDR3 spells CASSQVGGLQPQHF. CDR3 DNA sequence: TGCGCCAGCAGCCAAGTGGGGGGGCTCCAGCCCCAGCATTTT.

V usage is TRBV7-2 and J usage is TRBJ1-1; D is ambiguous. From germline, CDR1 is SGHTA and CDR2 FQGNSA. The CDR3 loop spans 16 amino acids. Between the trimmed V and J ends, which lost 1 base and 5 bases, there was a span of 17 bases. CDR3 residues: CASSLVGRGGWTEAFF. As DNA, the CDR3 is TGTGCCAGCAGCTTAGTGGGCCGGGGAGGGTGGACTGAAGCTTTCTTT.

V gene TRBV4-1 combines with J gene TRBJ2-2; 14 bases map to TRBD2. The CDR3 contains 18 residues. After removal of 0 bases from V and 2 bases from J, the junction contained 2 bases not matched to a gene. Germline CDR1 MGHRA, CDR2 YSYEKL. CDR3 protein: CASSQEGLAGGNTGELFF. CDR3 nucleotide sequence: TGCGCCAGCAGCCAAGAAGGACTAGCGGGAGGTAACACCGGGGAGCTGTTTTTT.

The chain is built from TRBV7-2 and TRBJ2-4; 10 nucleotides line up with TRBD2. The CDR3 runs 15 residues. Germline loops: CDR1 SGHTA, CDR2 FQGNSA. V dropped 0 bases and J dropped 10; count of bases not matched to a gene: 6. For the CDR3, the DNA is TGTGCCAGCAGCTTAGCTAGCGGGAGGCGAGGAATTCAGTACTTC. Its translation is CASSLASGRRGIQYF. Full variable domain (outside the CDR3, taken from reference TRBV7-2 and TRBJ2-4): GAGVSQSPSNKVTEKGKDVELRCDPISGHTALYWYRQSLGQGLEFLIYFQGNSAPDKSGLPSDRFSAERTGGSVSTLTIQRTQQEDSAVYLCASSLASGRRGIQYFGAGTRLSVL.

This chain links TRBV7-9 with TRBJ2-7, with a tentative D call TRBD1 (6 bases). The CDR3 consists of 15 residues. Trimming removed 0 bases at V and 3 bases at J, with 12 bases between. Germline CDR1 SEHNR, CDR2 FQNEAQ (reference sequence). The CDR3 DNA follows: TGTGCCAGCAGCTTAGCGTTGGGGACAATCTACGAGCAGTACTTC. As protein: CASSLALGTIYEQYF.

V usage is TRBV5-4 and J usage is TRBJ2-3; TRBD2 matches at 15 bases. The CDR3 covers 17 residues. V lost 6 bases to trimming and J lost 3 bases; unmatched junction nucleotides: 8. Germline V gene sequence: CDR1 SGHNT, CDR2 YYREEE (reference sequence). Written as DNA, the CDR3 is TGTGCCAGCACTCCTCCGGGACTAGCGGGAGGAACAGATACGCAGTATTTT. It encodes CASTPPGLAGGTDTQYF.

The V call is TRBV28, the J call TRBJ2-7, with 7 nucleotides matching TRBD2. The CDR3 contains 15 residues. Losses at the gene ends were 6 bases for V and 0 bases for J; bases not matched to a gene: 8. Per the germline V gene, CDR1 is MDHEN and CDR2 is SYDVKM. The chain's CDR3 is CASRKLASSSYEQYF. The CDR3 DNA sequence: TGTGCCAGCAGGAAACTAGCGTCAAGCTCCTACGAGCAGTACTTC.

This chain connects TRBV24-1 to TRBJ2-1; 9 bases align to TRBD1. This CDR3 spans 15 amino acids. Germline-derived CDR1 and CDR2 are KGHDR and SFDVKD. V lost 3 bases and J lost 8; bases outside the gene matches: 7. The CDR3 loop reads CATSDLRDRAHEQFF. The CDR3 DNA follows: TGTGCCACCAGTGATCTCCGGGACAGGGCACATGAGCAGTTCTTC.

V is TRBV6-5 and J is TRBJ2-2; no reliable D call. V shed 6 bases and J shed 3 bases, with 8 bases lying between them. The CDR3 length is 13 residues. Per germline, CDR1 MNHEY and CDR2 SVGAGI. CDR3 sequence reads: CASRGSYTGELFF. The CDR3 bases are TGTGCCAGCAGGGGTAGCTACACCGGGGAGCTGTTTTTT.

V is TRBV6-5 and J is TRBJ1-1, with D possibly being TRBD1 (5 bases). The V and J ends lost 7 bases and 6 bases respectively, with 15 bases between them. This CDR3 has 13 residues. Looked up from germline, CDR1 is MNHEY and CDR2 is SVGAGI. CDR3 bases: TGTGCCAGCACCTCCCCGGGGGTCCCTGAAGCTTTCTTT. Protein: CASTSPGVPEAFF.

The chain carries TRBV15 and TRBJ2-2, with 7 bases aligning to TRBD1. Germline CDR1 is LNHNV and CDR2 is YYDKDF (reference sequence). V lost 1 base, J lost 1 base, and 0 bases stayed unmatched. The CDR3 loop spans 15 amino acids. The CDR3 DNA is TGTGCCACCAGCAGAGGGACAGGGAACACCGGGGAGCTGTTTTTT. This encodes CATSRGTGNTGELFF.

The chain links TRBV19 to TRBJ1-1; TRBD1 matches 10 bases. Germline CDR1 is LNHDA and CDR2 is SQIVND (reference sequence). CDR3 length equals 16 residues. With V trimmed by 11 bases and J by 5 bases, 17 bases remained unmatched. The CDR3 DNA follows: TGTGCCTGCAGGGACAGGGGATCGATGAGTCAGACTGAAGCTTTCTTT. This translates into CACRDRGSMSQTEAFF.

This chain links TRBV28 with TRBJ2-7; tentative D call: TRBD1 (6 bases). The CDR3 has 12 amino acids. The V gene's germline CDR1 is MDHEN and CDR2 SYDVKM. V dropped 6 bases and J dropped 3 bases, with 9 bases sitting between them. Written as DNA, the CDR3 is TGTGCCAGCAGGGCAGGGGACTACGAGCAGTACTTC. This encodes CASRAGDYEQYF.

This clone was seen once. The J gene is TRBJ2-5, the V gene TRBV11-2; tentative D call: TRBD2 (7 bases). Trimming took off 2 bases at V and 4 bases at J, with 17 bases between the two ends. Germline V lookup: CDR1 SGHAT, CDR2 FQNNGV. The length of the CDR3 is 16 residues. As DNA, the CDR3 is TGTGCCAGCAGCTTAAGGGGGGGAGCTAGCGGAGAGACCCAGTACTTC. Translated, it gives CASSLRGGASGETQYF.

This clone turned up a few times. This chain joins TRBV7-3 and TRBJ2-1, with a weak D call TRBD1 (5 bases). The CDR3 has 15 residues. V was pared by 3 bases and J by 2 bases, with 11 bases between. The germline V gene encodes CDR1 SGHTA and CDR2 FQGTGA. The CDR3 loop reads CASSFKGEAYNEQFF. CDR3 DNA: TGTGCCAGCAGCTTTAAAGGGGAAGCCTACAATGAGCAGTTCTTC.

This sequence joins TRBV3-1 (or the pseudogene TRBV3-2) and TRBJ2-1, with a tentative D call TRBD2 (6 bases). The CDR3 runs 16 residues. Germline V gene data show CDR1 as LGHDT and CDR2 as YNNKEL (reference sequence). V dropped 1 base and J dropped 1 base, with 11 bases sitting between them. CDR3 nucleotide sequence: TGTGCCAGCAGCCAAGTCGGGAGAGGGTCCTACAATGAGCAGTTCTTC. This encodes CASSQVGRGSYNEQFF.

This clone was detected once. The chain couples TRBV3-1 (or the pseudogene TRBV3-2) to TRBJ2-2; TRBD2 aligns across 8 bases. Looked up from germline, CDR1 is LGHDT and CDR2 is YNNKEL (reference sequence). The CDR3 length is 15 residues. Losses at the gene ends were 8 bases for V and 1 base for J; bases not matched to a gene: 6. In nucleotides, the CDR3 is TGTGCCAGCGTCCTAGCGGGCGAGAACACCGGGGAGCTGTTTTTT. Translated, it gives CASVLAGENTGELFF.

The chain has TRBV5-4 and TRBJ2-1; TRBD2 matches 10 bases. From germline, CDR1 is SGHNT and CDR2 YYREEE (reference sequence). V was clipped by 5 bases and J by 10 bases; unmatched bases: 6. The CDR3 is 13 residues long. The DNA of the CDR3 is TGTGCCAGCAGTCCCGCTAGCGGGAGCGAGCAGTTCTTC. It yields the protein CASSPASGSEQFF.